This T cell receptor beta chain derives from a study of identical twins. V dropped 1 base and J dropped 1 base, with 5 bases sitting between them. CDR3 size: 14 residues. Germline-derived CDR1 and CDR2 are LGHNA and YNFKEQ. This clonotype was observed a few times. TCRdb processed the 5' RACE reads anew with MiXCR; each CDR3 protein has one entry. The sample consists of hundreds of thousands of distinct CDR3 sequences, roughly 6.2% of them appearing once. What was sequenced was naive T cells sorted from blood. The chain has TRBV4-2 and TRBJ1-5; D call uncertain. The sequence came from a man younger than 35 in good health. The CDR3 nucleotides read TGTGCCAGCAGCCAAGGGCAAAGCAATCAGCCCCAGCATTTT. It translates to CASSQGQSNQPQHF.